The source of this T cell receptor beta chain is a study of T-cell reconstitution after alpha-beta-depleted transplantation in children. Unique molecular identifiers were used to barcode this TCRbeta library. TCRdb recomputed calls from the PCR reads with MiXCR, one row per CDR3 protein. This table has fewer than 120,000 distinct CDR3 sequences, 10% appearing once. V lost 0 bases and J 5 bases, leaving 8 bases between the germline ends. The CDR3 runs 14 residues. The germline V gene has CDR1 LNHNV and CDR2 YYDKDF (reference sequence). This clonotype was counted at least ten times. The sequences come from PBMCs from the stem cell graft donor, collected from the stem cell graft. This sequence joins TRBV15 and TRBJ1-5; D may be TRBD1 (5 bases). The sequence came from a human donor who donated a stem cell graft to a child with acute lymphoblastic leukemia. CDR3 sequence reads: CATSRDSRDQPQHF. In nucleotides, the CDR3 is TGTGCCACCAGCAGAGATTCCAGGGATCAGCCCCAGCATTTT.